The clone carrying this T cell receptor beta chain showed up many times. Its specificity is unknown. This sample is part of a study of spatial heterogeneity in lung cancer. The study, taken as a whole, reports: Counts of expanded intratumoral alpha and beta TCRs tracked tumor mutation counts.

This CDR3 has 12 amino acids. Deletions cut 2 bases from V and 6 bases from J, with 4 bases between. Germline loops: CDR1 SGHTA, CDR2 FQGNSA. Time point given: sample taken at primary tumor resection. Whole RNA, which was extracted from tumor, nontumor lung tissue or frozen PBMC, was sequenced without any cell sorting. In the library, each TCR cDNA molecule bore its own unique molecular identifier. TCRdb recomputed calls from the 5' RACE reads with MiXCR, one row per CDR3 protein. The repertoire holds some 14,000 distinct CDR3 sequences, more than 5.5% seen once, with 11% in the top ten. This chain uses TRBV7-2 with TRBJ2-2; D gene unclear. The receptor was isolated from a female donor with early-stage non-small cell lung cancer. This sample comprised lung tumor tissue, obtained at surgery. The CDR3 nucleotides are TGTGCCAGCAGCTTACTCGCCGGGGAGCTGTTTTTT. It yields the protein CASSLLAGELFF.